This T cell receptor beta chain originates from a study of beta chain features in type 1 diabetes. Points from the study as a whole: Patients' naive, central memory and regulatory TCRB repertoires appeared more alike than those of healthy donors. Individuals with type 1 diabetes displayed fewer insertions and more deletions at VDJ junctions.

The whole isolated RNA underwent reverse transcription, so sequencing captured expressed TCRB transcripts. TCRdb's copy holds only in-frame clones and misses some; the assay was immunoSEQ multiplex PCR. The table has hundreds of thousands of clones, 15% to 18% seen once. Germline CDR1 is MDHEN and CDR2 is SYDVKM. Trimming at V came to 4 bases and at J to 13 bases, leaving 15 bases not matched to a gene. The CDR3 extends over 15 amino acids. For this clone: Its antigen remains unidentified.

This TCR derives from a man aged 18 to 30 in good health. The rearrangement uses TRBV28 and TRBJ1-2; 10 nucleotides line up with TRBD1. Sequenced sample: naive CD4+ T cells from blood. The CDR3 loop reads CASSYRDRGGWVVTF. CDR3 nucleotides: TGTGCCAGCAGTTACAGGGACAGGGGAGGCTGGGTAGTCACCTTC.